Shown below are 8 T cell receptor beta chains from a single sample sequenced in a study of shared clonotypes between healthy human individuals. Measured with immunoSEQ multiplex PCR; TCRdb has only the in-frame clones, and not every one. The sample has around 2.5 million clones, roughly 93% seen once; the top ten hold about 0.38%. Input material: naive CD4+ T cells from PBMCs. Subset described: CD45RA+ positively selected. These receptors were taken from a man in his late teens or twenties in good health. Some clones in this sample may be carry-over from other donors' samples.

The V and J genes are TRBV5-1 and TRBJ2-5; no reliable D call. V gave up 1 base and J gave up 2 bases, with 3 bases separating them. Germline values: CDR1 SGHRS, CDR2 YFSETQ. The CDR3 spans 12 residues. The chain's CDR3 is CASSLFQETQYF. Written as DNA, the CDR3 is TGCGCCAGCAGCTTGTTTCAAGAGACCCAGTACTTC.

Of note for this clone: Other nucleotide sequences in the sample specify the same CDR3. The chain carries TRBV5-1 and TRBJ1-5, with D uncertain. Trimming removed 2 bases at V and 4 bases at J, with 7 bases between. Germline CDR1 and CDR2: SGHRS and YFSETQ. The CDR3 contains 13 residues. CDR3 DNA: TGCGCCAGCAGCTTACAAGGGAATCAGCCCCAGCATTTT. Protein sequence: CASSLQGNQPQHF.

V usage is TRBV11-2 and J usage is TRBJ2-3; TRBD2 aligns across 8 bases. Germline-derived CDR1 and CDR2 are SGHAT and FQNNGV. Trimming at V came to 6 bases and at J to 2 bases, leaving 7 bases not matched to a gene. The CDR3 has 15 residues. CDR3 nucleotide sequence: TGTGCCAGCAGTCTTAGCGGGAAGGTCACAGATACGCAGTATTTT. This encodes CASSLSGKVTDTQYF.

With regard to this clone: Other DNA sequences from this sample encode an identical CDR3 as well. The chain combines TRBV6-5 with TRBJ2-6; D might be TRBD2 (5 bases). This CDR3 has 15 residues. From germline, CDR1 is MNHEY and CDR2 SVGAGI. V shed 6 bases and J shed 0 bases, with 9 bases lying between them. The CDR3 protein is CASSLGSSGANVLTF. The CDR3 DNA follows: TGTGCCAGCAGCCTAGGGAGCTCTGGGGCCAACGTCCTGACTTTC.

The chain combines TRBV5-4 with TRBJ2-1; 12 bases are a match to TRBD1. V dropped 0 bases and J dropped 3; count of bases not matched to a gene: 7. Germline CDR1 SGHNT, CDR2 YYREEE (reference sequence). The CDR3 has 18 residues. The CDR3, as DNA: TGTGCCAGCAGCTTGGGGGGGACAGGGGGCGACGGCTACAATGAGCAGTTCTTC. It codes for CASSLGGTGGDGYNEQFF.

CDR3 region: CASSQGQKETQYF. The DNA for the CDR3 is TGCGCCAGCAGCCAAGGGCAGAAGGAGACCCAGTACTTC. The rearrangement links TRBV4-1 to TRBJ2-5, with D uncertain. Between the trimmed V and J ends, which lost 1 base and 5 bases, there was a span of 8 bases. CDR3 length: 13 residues. CDR1 is MGHRA and CDR2 is YSYEKL in the germline V gene.

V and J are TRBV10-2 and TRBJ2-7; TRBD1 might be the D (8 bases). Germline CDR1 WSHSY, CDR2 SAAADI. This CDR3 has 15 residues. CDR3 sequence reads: CAKFTQGGLSYEQYF. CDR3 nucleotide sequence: TGCGCGAAATTTACACAGGGGGGGTTGTCCTACGAGCAGTACTTC.

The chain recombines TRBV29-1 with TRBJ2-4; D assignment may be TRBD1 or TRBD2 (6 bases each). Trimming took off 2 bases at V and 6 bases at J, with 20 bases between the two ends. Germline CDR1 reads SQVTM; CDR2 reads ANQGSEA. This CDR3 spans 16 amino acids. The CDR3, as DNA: TGCAGCGTTGAAAGTCAGGGAAGAGGAGGGGGAAACATTCAGTACTTC. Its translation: CSVESQGRGGGNIQYF.